A selection of T cell receptor beta chains follows, all from one sample in a study of blood T cell repertoires in COVID-19. Method: immunoSEQ multiplex PCR; TCRdb's copy keeps in-frame clones and lacks some. The sample holds about 150,000 clones, about 79% seen once. Sequencing input: peripheral blood. These receptors all stem from a woman aged 55-70 years with acute or convalescent COVID-19. The conserved cysteine and the conserved F or W are not part of the CDR3 here. The order of the fields is clone size, V gene, J gene, CDR3 protein. Clone size is stated in some rows and not others, as once, few, many or a class when expanded.

clone size: .; V gene: TRBV10-3; J gene: TRBJ1-2; CDR3 protein: ATSSPQGVGPNYGYT
clone size: .; V gene: TRBV13; J gene: TRBJ1-2; CDR3 protein: ASSLRTENYGYT
clone size: .; V gene: TRBV19; J gene: TRBJ1-1; CDR3 protein: ARTTPDRGKDTEAF
clone size: .; V gene: TRBV2; J gene: TRBJ1-1; CDR3 protein: ASRDSSSNTEAF
clone size: once; V gene: TRBV3-1/TRBV3-2; J gene: TRBJ1-2; CDR3 protein: ASSPVEGQGSVGYT
clone size: .; V gene: TRBV11-3; J gene: TRBJ1-2; CDR3 protein: ASSLTPGQESANYGYT
clone size: .; V gene: TRBV7-7; J gene: TRBJ1-1; CDR3 protein: AISEGPNTEAF
clone size: .; V gene: TRBV4-1; J gene: TRBJ2-1; CDR3 protein: ASSQGPGRANEQF
clone size: .; V gene: TRBV6-2/TRBV6-3; J gene: TRBJ2-1; CDR3 protein: ASSYWKGRGPYNEQF
clone size: .; V gene: TRBV5-1; J gene: TRBJ1-4; CDR3 protein: ASSGAAGANEKLF
clone size: .; V gene: TRBV19; J gene: TRBJ1-3; CDR3 protein: ASSILDRGGNTIY
clone size: .; V gene: TRBV19; J gene: TRBJ2-1; CDR3 protein: ASSQDYDNEQF
clone size: .; V gene: TRBV5-4; J gene: TRBJ2-1; CDR3 protein: ASSLGATSYSGLYNEQF
clone size: .; V gene: TRBV28; J gene: TRBJ1-5; CDR3 protein: ASSYGGLISNQPQH
clone size: .; V gene: TRBV7-2; J gene: TRBJ2-3; CDR3 protein: ASSMTSGRPTDTQY
clone size: .; V gene: TRBV7-3; J gene: TRBJ1-2; CDR3 protein: ASSSQGAGYGYT
clone size: few; V gene: TRBV11-2; J gene: TRBJ1-2; CDR3 protein: ASSLERQGFLGYT
clone size: once; V gene: TRBV4-1; J gene: TRBJ1-5; CDR3 protein: ASSQQGNQPQH
clone size: .; V gene: TRBV5-5; J gene: TRBJ1-1; CDR3 protein: ASSLDPQGTTEAF
clone size: many; V gene: TRBV19; J gene: TRBJ1-5; CDR3 protein: ASDAGFQPQH